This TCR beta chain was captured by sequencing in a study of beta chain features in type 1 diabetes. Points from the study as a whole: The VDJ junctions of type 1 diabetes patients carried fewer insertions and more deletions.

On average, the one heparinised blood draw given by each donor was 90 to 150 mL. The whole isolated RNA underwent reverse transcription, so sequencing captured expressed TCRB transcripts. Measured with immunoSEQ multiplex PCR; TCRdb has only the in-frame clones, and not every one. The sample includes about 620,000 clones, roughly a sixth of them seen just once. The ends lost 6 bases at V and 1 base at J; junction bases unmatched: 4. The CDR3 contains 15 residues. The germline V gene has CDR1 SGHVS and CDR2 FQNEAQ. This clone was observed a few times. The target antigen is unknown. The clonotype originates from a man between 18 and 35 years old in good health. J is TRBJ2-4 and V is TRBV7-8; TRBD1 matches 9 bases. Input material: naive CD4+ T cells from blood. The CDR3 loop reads CASSLGQGAKNIQYF. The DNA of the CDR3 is TGTGCCAGCAGTCTAGGACAGGGGGCCAAAAACATTCAGTACTTC.